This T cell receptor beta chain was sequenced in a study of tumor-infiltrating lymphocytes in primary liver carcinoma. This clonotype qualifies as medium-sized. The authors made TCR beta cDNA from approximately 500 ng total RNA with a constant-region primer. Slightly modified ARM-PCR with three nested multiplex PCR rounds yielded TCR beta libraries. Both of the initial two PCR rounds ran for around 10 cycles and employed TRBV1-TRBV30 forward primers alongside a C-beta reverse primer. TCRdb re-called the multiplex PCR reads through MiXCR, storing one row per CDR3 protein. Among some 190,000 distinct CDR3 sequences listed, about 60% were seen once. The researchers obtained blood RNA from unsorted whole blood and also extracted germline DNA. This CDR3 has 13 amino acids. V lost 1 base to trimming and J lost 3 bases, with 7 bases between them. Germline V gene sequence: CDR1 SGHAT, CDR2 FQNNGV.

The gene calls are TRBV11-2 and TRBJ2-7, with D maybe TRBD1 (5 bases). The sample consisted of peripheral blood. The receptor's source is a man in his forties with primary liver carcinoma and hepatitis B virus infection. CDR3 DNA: TGTGCCAGCAGCTTAGGGGGCGGCTACGAGCAGTACTTC. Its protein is CASSLGGGYEQYF.